The 19 T cell receptor beta chains reported below all come from one sample, sequenced in a study of shared clonotypes between healthy human individuals. The data were produced by immunoSEQ multiplex PCR, yet TCRdb's version contains in-frame clones alone and is incomplete. Among 600,000 to 750,000 clones listed, less than 95% were seen once. The sequenced material came from memory CD8+ T cells from PBMCs. As for subset: CD45RO+ cells pooled with CCR7-negative TemRA cells. The receptors were gathered from a man aged 18 to 29 in good health. Some clones in this sample may be carry-over from other donors' samples.

The chain uses TRBV11-2 and TRBJ1-1, with D unclear. The germline V and J ends were trimmed by 1 base and 5 bases, with 8 bases remaining between them. Germline V gene data show CDR1 as SGHAT and CDR2 as FQNNGV. This CDR3 has 13 residues. This CDR3 reads CASSLGPSTEAFF. As DNA, the CDR3 is TGTGCCAGCAGCTTAGGGCCCTCGACTGAAGCTTTCTTT.

The CDR3 nucleotides read TGCAGCGTTGAAGGGACAGGGGATGGAACAGATACGCAGTATTTT. It translates to CSVEGTGDGTDTQYF. The V and J genes are TRBV29-1 and TRBJ2-3, with 9 bases matching TRBD1. Germline V CDR1 and CDR2: SQVTM, ANQGSEA. With V trimmed by 1 base and J by 3 bases, 5 bases remained unmatched. The CDR3 sequence is 15 residues long.

This chain uses TRBV7-2 with TRBJ2-7, with D uncertain. CDR1 and CDR2 from the germline V gene are SGHTA and FQGNSA. This CDR3 is built from 14 residues. V was shortened by 5 bases and J by 0 bases, with 11 bases between the two germline ends. CDR3 bases: TGTGCCAGCAGCCCTCTACACAACTCCTACGAGCAGTACTTC. The encoded protein is CASSPLHNSYEQYF.

To note about this clone: This specimen includes other DNA sequences encoding the same CDR3. The rearrangement links TRBV27 to TRBJ2-1, with D perhaps TRBD1 (6 bases). CDR3 length equals 14 residues. Germline V lookup: CDR1 MNHEY, CDR2 SMNVEV (reference sequence). V was pared by 0 bases and J by 5 bases, with 8 bases between. The CDR3 is CASSLSDSNNEQFF. The CDR3 DNA reads as TGTGCCAGCAGTTTATCGGACAGCAACAATGAGCAGTTCTTC.

V usage is TRBV14 and J usage is TRBJ2-7; D call uncertain. Germline-derived CDR1 and CDR2 are SGHDN and FVKESK. Trimming left V 4 bases short and J 3 bases short, with 13 bases between. This CDR3 is 14 amino acids long. The CDR3 coding sequence is TGTGCCAGCAGCCCCCGAGGAGCGATCTACGAGCAGTACTTC. It is translated as CASSPRGAIYEQYF.

CDR3 amino acids: CASSFTSGVGEQYF. Here the CDR3 DNA reads TGTGCCAGCAGCTTCACTAGCGGGGTAGGCGAGCAGTACTTC. V usage is TRBV7-9 and J usage is TRBJ2-7, with 10 positions matching TRBD2. The V gene end was trimmed by 3 bases and the J gene end by 6 bases; junction bases not matched to a gene: 5. The germline V gene has CDR1 SEHNR and CDR2 FQNEAQ (reference sequence). This CDR3 region has 14 residues.

The rearrangement uses TRBV7-2 and TRBJ2-1; D gene unclear. V lost 5 bases, J lost 0 bases, and 11 bases lay in between. CDR1 and CDR2 from the germline V gene are SGHTA and FQGNSA. The length of the CDR3 is 15 residues. CDR3 sequence (DNA): TGTGCCAGCAGCCTCGAGGATGCCTCCTACAATGAGCAGTTCTTC. Amino acids: CASSLEDASYNEQFF. The full variable domain, completed using reference TRBV7-2 and TRBJ2-1, is GAGVSQSPSNKVTEKGKDVELRCDPISGHTALYWYRQSLGQGLEFLIYFQGNSAPDKSGLPSDRFSAERTGGSVSTLTIQRTQQEDSAVYLCASSLEDASYNEQFFGPGTRLTVL.

Only one count was recorded for this clone. The V and J genes are TRBV5-6 and TRBJ2-4, with 7 nucleotides matching TRBD1. V lost 3 bases to trimming and J lost 3 bases; unmatched junction nucleotides: 3. CDR1 and CDR2 (germline): SGHDT, YYEEEE. The CDR3 is 14 residues long. CDR3 DNA sequence: TGTGCCAGCAGCTCCACAGGGGTCAAAAACATTCAGTACTTC. Protein product: CASSSTGVKNIQYF.

J is TRBJ2-7 and V is TRBV7-9, with D perhaps being TRBD1 or TRBD2 (6 bases each). V lost 3 bases to trimming and J lost 1 base, with 16 bases between them. The CDR3 extends over 16 amino acids. Germline loops: CDR1 SEHNR, CDR2 FQNEAQ (reference sequence). In DNA form, the CDR3 reads TGTGCCAGCAGCTTGGTCCCGGGGGCGAAATCCTACGAGCAGTACTTC. This translates into CASSLVPGAKSYEQYF.

The chain couples TRBV4-3 to TRBJ2-7; 8 bases match TRBD1. This CDR3 spans 14 amino acids. V lost 1 base and J lost 8; bases outside the gene matches: 7. The V gene's germline CDR1 is LGHNA and CDR2 YSLEER. DNA for the CDR3: TGCGCCAGCAGCCAAGTAGGGACAGGCTCCAAGCAGTACTTC. It translates to CASSQVGTGSKQYF.

The chain uses TRBV27 and TRBJ2-5; maybe TRBD1 (6 bases). The CDR3 is 15 amino acids. Germline CDR1 MNHEY, CDR2 SMNVEV (reference sequence). The ends were cut back, 7 bases at V and 1 base at J, with 16 bases in the middle. CDR3 protein: CASTWTAGTQETQYF. In DNA form, the CDR3 reads TGTGCCAGCACTTGGACAGCCGGAACCCAAGAGACCCAGTACTTC.

The V gene is TRBV27, the J gene TRBJ2-7, with TRBD1 matching 7 bases. The CDR3 has 13 amino acids. J was trimmed by 3 bases and V by 9 bases; bases with no gene match: 8. CDR1 and CDR2 from the germline V gene are MNHEY and SMNVEV (reference sequence). The CDR3 is CASGRGQSYEQYF. The CDR3 coding sequence is TGTGCCAGTGGCCGGGGACAGAGCTACGAGCAGTACTTC.

This rearrangement joins TRBV6-6 to TRBJ2-5, with TRBD2 identical over 8 bases. Germline CDR1 MNHNY, CDR2 SVGAGI (reference sequence). J was trimmed by 5 bases and V by 2 bases; bases with no gene match: 4. This CDR3 has 14 amino acids. The CDR3 nucleotides are TGTGCCAGCAGTTACGATCCGGGGGGGGAGACCCAGTACTTC. It encodes CASSYDPGGETQYF.

The chain couples TRBV5-1 to TRBJ1-1; 8 positions match TRBD1. The CDR3 consists of 17 residues. V was pared by 2 bases and J by 4 bases, with 13 bases of the junction left unmatched. Germline CDR1 reads SGHRS; CDR2 reads YFSETQ. CDR3 protein: CASSFSKQGVIGTEAFF. Here the CDR3 DNA reads TGCGCCAGCAGCTTTAGTAAACAGGGGGTTATCGGCACTGAAGCTTTCTTT.

There are a few counts of this clone. The chain has TRBV27 and TRBJ1-2, with D possibly matching TRBD1 (6 bases). This CDR3 contains 12 residues. Germline V gene sequence: CDR1 MNHEY, CDR2 SMNVEV (reference sequence). V was trimmed by 6 bases and J by 7 bases, leaving 12 bases between them. The CDR3 is CASRNRASGYTF. The CDR3 nucleotides are TGTGCCAGCAGAAACAGGGCAAGTGGCTACACCTTC.

V is TRBV10-3 and J is TRBJ2-7; 16 bases agree with TRBD2. The germline V gene encodes CDR1 ENHRY and CDR2 SYGVKD. The CDR3 runs to 18 residues. Trimming took 6 bases from V and 7 from J; bases not matched to a gene: 15. Here the CDR3 reads CAISSPGLAGGTKWEQYF. Here the CDR3 DNA reads TGTGCCATCAGCTCCCCGGGACTAGCGGGAGGGACTAAGTGGGAGCAGTACTTC.

J is TRBJ2-1 and V is TRBV11-2; 7 bases match TRBD2. The CDR3 runs to 15 residues. V trimming: 4 bases; J trimming: 3 bases; junction bases outside the gene matches: 6. Germline loops: CDR1 SGHAT, CDR2 FQNNGV. The CDR3 here is CASSSGLGVYNEQFF. The CDR3 nucleotides are TGTGCCAGCAGCTCAGGACTAGGGGTCTACAATGAGCAGTTCTTC.

The chain carries TRBV28 and TRBJ2-2, with a possible D match to TRBD1 (5 bases). V lost 4 bases and J lost 6, with 9 bases in between. Germline values: CDR1 MDHEN, CDR2 SYDVKM. The length of the CDR3 is 13 residues. The CDR3 coding sequence is TGTGCCAGCAGTTCCAGGGTTGCCGGGGAGCTGTTTTTT. Encoded protein: CASSSRVAGELFF.

Details on this clone: Additional DNA sequences in this sample encode the identical CDR3. The chain couples TRBV19 to TRBJ1-5; D is undetermined. The germline CDR1 and CDR2 sequences are LNHDA and SQIVND (reference sequence). Trimming removed 0 bases at V and 0 bases at J, with 6 bases between. The CDR3 is made up of 15 amino acids. CDR3 bases: TGTGCCAGTAGTATAGAACGGTTTAGCAATCAGCCCCAGCATTTT. Its protein is CASSIERFSNQPQHF.